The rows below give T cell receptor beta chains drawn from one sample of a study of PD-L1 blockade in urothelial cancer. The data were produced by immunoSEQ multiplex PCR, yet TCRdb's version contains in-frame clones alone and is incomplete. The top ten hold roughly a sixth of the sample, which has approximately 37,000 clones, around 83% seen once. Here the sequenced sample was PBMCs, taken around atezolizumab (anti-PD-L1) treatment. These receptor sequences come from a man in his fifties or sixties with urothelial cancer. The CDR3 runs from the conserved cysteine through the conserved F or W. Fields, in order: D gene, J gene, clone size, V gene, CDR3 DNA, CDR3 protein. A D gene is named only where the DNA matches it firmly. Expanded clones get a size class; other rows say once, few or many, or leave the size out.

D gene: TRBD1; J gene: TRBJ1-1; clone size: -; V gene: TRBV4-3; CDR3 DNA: TGCGCCAGCAGCCTCTCGACAGGGGGGTCCACTGAAGCTTTCTTT; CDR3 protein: CASSLSTGGSTEAFF
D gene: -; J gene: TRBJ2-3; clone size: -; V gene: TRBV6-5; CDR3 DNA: TGTGCCAGCAGTTACTCGGCTAGCCAATACACAGATACGCAGTATTTT; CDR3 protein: CASSYSASQYTDTQYF
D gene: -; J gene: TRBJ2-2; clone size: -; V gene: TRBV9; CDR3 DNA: TGTGCCAGCAGCGTAGTTAGTGAGACCGGGGAGCTGTTTTTT; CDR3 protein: CASSVVSETGELFF
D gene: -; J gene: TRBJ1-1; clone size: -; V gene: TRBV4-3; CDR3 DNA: TGCGCCAGCAGCCAAGATCGCGGCAGGGGCACTGAAGCTTTCTTT; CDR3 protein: CASSQDRGRGTEAFF
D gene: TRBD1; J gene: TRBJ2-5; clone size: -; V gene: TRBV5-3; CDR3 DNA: TGTGCCAGAAGCCGGGGACAGGTAACCCCCGAGACCCAGTACTTC; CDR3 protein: CARSRGQVTPETQYF
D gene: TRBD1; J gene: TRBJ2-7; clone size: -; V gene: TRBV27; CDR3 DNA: TGTGCCAGCAGTTTAATGTCCCCCGGGACAGCCCGTGGAGAGCAGTACTTC; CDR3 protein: CASSLMSPGTARGEQYF
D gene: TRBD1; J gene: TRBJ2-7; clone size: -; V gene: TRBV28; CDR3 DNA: TGTGCCAGCAGTGGGGACAGGTGGAACGAGCAGTACTTC; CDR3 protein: CASSGDRWNEQYF
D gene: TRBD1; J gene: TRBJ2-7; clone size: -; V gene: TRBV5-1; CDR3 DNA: TGCGCCAGCAAACAACAGGGGGCCTACGAGCAGTACTTC; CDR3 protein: CASKQQGAYEQYF
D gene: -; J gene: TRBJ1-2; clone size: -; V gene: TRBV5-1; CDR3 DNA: TGCGCCAGCAGCGAAACCGGGATCCCCTTAGGCTACACCTTC; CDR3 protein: CASSETGIPLGYTF
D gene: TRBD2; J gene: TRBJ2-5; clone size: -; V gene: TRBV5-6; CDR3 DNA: TGTGCCAGCAGCTTGACAGCGGGAGGGCGAGAGACCCAGTACTTC; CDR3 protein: CASSLTAGGRETQYF
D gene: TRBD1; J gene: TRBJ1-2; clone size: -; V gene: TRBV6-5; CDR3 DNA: TGTGCCAGCAGTTACTACCACCGACAGGGGGGTGGCTACACCTTC; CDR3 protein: CASSYYHRQGGGYTF
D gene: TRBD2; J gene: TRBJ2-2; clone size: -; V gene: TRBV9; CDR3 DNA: TGTGCCAGCAGCGTAGTAGCGGGGGACACCGGGGAGCTGTTTTTT; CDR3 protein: CASSVVAGDTGELFF
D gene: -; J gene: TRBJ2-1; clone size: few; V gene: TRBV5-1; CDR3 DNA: TGCGCCAGCAGCTTGGAACAGGAGCAGTTCTTC; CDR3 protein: CASSLEQEQFF
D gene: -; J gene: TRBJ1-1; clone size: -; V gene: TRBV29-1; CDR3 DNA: TGCAGCGGAAAGGACAGGAACACTGAAGCTTTCTTT; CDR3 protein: CSGKDRNTEAFF
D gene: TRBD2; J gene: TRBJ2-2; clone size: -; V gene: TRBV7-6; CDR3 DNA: TGTGCCAGCAGCCCCACTAGCGCCAACACCGGGGAGCTGTTTTTT; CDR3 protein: CASSPTSANTGELFF
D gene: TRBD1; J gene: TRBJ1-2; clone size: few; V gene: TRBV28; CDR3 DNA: TGTGCCAGCAGTGTACAGGGGACTAGCTACGGCTACACCTTC; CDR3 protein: CASSVQGTSYGYTF
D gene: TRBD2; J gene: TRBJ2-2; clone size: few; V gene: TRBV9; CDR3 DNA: TGTGCCAGCAGCGCGGGACTAGTCTCGAACACCGGGGAGCTGTTTTTT; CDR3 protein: CASSAGLVSNTGELFF
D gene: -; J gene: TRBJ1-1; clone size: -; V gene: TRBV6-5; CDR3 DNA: TGTGCCAGCAGTTACGTGCAGTTTACCCTCAGTACTGAAGCTTTCTTT; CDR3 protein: CASSYVQFTLSTEAFF
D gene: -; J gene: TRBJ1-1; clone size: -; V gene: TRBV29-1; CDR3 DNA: TGCAGCGCCCCTCAAGTGGCGAACACTGAAGCTTTCTTT; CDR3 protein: CSAPQVANTEAFF
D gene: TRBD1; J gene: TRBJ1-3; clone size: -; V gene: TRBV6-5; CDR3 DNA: TGTGCCAGCAGCTATAACAGGGGGACCGGAAACACCATATATTTT; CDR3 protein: CASSYNRGTGNTIYF
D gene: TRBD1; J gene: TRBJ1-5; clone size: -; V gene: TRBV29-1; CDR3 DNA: TGCAGCGTAGGACAGGGGCAGGATCAGCCCCAGCATTTT; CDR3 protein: CSVGQGQDQPQHF
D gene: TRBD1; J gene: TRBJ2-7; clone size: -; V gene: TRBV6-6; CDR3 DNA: TGTGCCAGCAGTGCACAGGGGGCTGTGCGGGAGCAGTACTTC; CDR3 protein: CASSAQGAVREQYF
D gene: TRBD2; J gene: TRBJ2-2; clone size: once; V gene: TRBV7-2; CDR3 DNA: TGTGCCAGCAGCTCCCAGGGACTAGCGGGAGAGGGGGAGCTGTTTTTT; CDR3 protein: CASSSQGLAGEGELFF
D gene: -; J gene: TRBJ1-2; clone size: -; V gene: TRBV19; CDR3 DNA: TGTGCCAGTAGTATGGCCCTTAACTATGGCTACACCTTC; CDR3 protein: CASSMALNYGYTF
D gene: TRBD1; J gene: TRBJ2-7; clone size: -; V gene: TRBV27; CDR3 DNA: TGTGCCAGCAGTTTTTTAGGACAGGGGGCTAACGAGCAGTACTTC; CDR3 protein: CASSFLGQGANEQYF
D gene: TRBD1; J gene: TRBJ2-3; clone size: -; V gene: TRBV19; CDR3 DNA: TGTGCCACCCGACAGGGGAGCACAGATACGCAGTATTTT; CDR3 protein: CATRQGSTDTQYF
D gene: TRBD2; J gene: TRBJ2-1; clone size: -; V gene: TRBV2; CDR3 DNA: TGTGCCAGCAGTGAAGCGCTGGGTCTAGCGGACTTATACAATGAGCAGTTCTTC; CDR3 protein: CASSEALGLADLYNEQFF
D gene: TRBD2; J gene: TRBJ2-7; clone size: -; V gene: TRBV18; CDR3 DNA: TGTGCCAGCTCACCATCTAGGACTAGCGGGAGTATCTCCTACGAGCAGTACTTC; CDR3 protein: CASSPSRTSGSISYEQYF
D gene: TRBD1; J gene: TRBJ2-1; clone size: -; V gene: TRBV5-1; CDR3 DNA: TGCGCCAGCAGGTCCGACAGGGGGCGCGGGGTCAGCTCCTACAATGAGCAGTTCTTC; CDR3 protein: CASRSDRGRGVSSYNEQFF
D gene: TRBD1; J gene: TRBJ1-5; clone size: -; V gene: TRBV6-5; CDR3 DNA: TGTGCCAGCAGTCGACAGGGAATCGGCAATCAGCCCCAGCATTTT; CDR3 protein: CASSRQGIGNQPQHF
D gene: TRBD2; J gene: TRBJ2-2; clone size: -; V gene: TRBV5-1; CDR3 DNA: TGCGCCAGCAGAGCGGCTAGCGGGGGGAACACCGGGGAGCTGTTTTTT; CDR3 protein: CASRAASGGNTGELFF
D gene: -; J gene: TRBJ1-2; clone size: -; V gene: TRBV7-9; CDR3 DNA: TGTGCCAGCAGCCTGACAGTAAACTATGGCTACACCTTC; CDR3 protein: CASSLTVNYGYTF
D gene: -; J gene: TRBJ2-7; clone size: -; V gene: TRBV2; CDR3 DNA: TGTGCCAGCAGTGGACAGTCCTACGAGCAGTACTTC; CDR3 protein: CASSGQSYEQYF
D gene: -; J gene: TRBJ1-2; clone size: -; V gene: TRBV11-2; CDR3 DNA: TGTGCCAGCAGCTATGGGGGCAACTATGGCTACACCTTC; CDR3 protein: CASSYGGNYGYTF
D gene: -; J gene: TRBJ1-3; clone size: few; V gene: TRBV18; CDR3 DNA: TGTGCCAGCTCACCGGTCCCGTGGAACCCCAGACAAGGTGGAAACACCATATATTTT; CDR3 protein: CASSPVPWNPRQGGNTIYF
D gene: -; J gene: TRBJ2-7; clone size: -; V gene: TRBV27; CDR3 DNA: TGTGCCAGCAAAAGGACGGAGGCCTCCTACGAGCAGTACTTC; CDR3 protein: CASKRTEASYEQYF
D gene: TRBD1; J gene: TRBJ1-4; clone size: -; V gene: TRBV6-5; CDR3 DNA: TGTGCCAGCAGTTACGGCGGGACAGGGCCCGAAAAACTGTTTTTT; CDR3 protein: CASSYGGTGPEKLFF
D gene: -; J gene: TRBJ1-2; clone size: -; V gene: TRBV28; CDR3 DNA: TGTGCCAGCAGTTTTGCGGGGGGCGGAGGCTACACCTTC; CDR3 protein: CASSFAGGGGYTF
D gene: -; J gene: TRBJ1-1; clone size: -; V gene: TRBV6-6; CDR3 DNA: TGTGCCATCAGGACACCCAACACTGAAGCTTTCTTT; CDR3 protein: CAIRTPNTEAFF
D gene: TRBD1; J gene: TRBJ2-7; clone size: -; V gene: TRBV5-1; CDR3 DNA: TGCGCCAGCAGCTTGGAACAGGGGAGTGGCGAGCAGTACTTC; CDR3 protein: CASSLEQGSGEQYF